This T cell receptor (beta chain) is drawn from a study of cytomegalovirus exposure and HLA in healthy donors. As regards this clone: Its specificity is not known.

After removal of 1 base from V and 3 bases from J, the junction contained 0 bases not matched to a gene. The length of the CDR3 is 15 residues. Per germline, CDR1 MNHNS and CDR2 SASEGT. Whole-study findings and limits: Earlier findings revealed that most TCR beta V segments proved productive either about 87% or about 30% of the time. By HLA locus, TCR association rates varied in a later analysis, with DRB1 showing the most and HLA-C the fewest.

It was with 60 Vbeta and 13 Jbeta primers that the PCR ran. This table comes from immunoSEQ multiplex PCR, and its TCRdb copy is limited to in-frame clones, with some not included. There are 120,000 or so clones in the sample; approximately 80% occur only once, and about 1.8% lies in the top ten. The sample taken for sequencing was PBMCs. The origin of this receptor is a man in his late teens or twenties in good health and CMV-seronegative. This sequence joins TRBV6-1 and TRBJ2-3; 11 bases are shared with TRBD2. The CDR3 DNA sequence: TGTGCCAGCAGTGAAGGACTAGCGGGGACAGATACGCAGTATTTT. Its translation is CASSEGLAGTDTQYF.